This is a list of T cell receptor beta chains from one sample in a study of blood T cell repertoires in COVID-19. Libraries were prepared by immunoSEQ multiplex PCR; TCRdb keeps only in-frame clonotypes and omits some of them. The table lists 330,000 or so clones, around 90% of them singletons. What was sequenced was PBMCs or T cells enriched from blood (not recorded which). These receptors were obtained from a man in his thirties or forties who had recovered from COVID-19. The CDR3 runs from the conserved cysteine through the conserved F or W. D genes are given only for firm matches. The size entry is marked missing in some rows and otherwise reads once, few, many or a size class.

clone_size,v_call,cdr3_length,d_call,j_call,cdr3_nt,cdr3_aa
many,TRBV14,15,TRBD2,TRBJ2-1,TGTGCCAGCAGGTCTAGCGGGGGTTCCTACAATGAGCAGTTCTTC,CASRSSGGSYNEQFF
-,TRBV2,13,-,TRBJ1-2,TGTGCCAGCAGTGAAGGGGCAGGAAGAGGCTACACCTTC,CASSEGAGRGYTF
-,TRBV10-1,12,-,TRBJ1-4,TGCGCCAGGAACGGACAGAATGAAAAACTGTTTTTT,CARNGQNEKLFF
-,TRBV3-1/TRBV3-2,15,TRBD1,TRBJ1-4,TGTGCCAGCAGCCTCGGGACAGAAACTAATGAAAAACTGTTTTTT,CASSLGTETNEKLFF
-,TRBV2,14,TRBD1,TRBJ1-5,TGTGCCAGCAGTGCCGACAGGGATCATCAGCCCCAGCATTTT,CASSADRDHQPQHF
-,TRBV7-9,14,-,TRBJ1-1,TGTGCCAGCAGCTTAGGGAGCTCGAACACTGAAGCTTTCTTT,CASSLGSSNTEAFF
-,TRBV5-6,16,-,TRBJ1-2,TGTGCCAGCAGCGTACGCCGACAGTGGGATAACTATGGCTACACCTTC,CASSVRRQWDNYGYTF
-,TRBV7-9,16,TRBD1,TRBJ2-1,TGTGCCAGCAGCTTATATTCGACAGGGGGAAGGGGTGAGCAGTTCTTC,CASSLYSTGGRGEQFF
-,TRBV4-2,15,-,TRBJ2-7,TGTGCCAGCAGCCAAAGTTCATTTAGCTCCTACGAGCAGTACTTC,CASSQSSFSSYEQYF
-,TRBV11-3,15,-,TRBJ2-7,TGTGCCAGCAGCTTAGATTATGGACAGTCCTACGAGCAGTACTTC,CASSLDYGQSYEQYF
few,TRBV5-1,16,TRBD1,TRBJ1-1,TGCGCCAGCAGCTTGCTGAGCGGGACAGGGGGCACTGAAGCTTTCTTT,CASSLLSGTGGTEAFF
-,TRBV7-3,19,TRBD2,TRBJ2-1,TGTGCCAGCAGCTTAACCCCGATCAGCGGGGGGAGCTCCTACAATGAGCAGTTCTTC,CASSLTPISGGSSYNEQFF
-,TRBV11-2,14,TRBD2,TRBJ2-7,TGTGCCAGCAGAACTTGGGGGGGGAACTACGAGCAGTACTTC,CASRTWGGNYEQYF
-,TRBV28,13,-,TRBJ2-7,TGTGCCAGCAGCAGAACGCCTGCCTACGAGCAGTACTTC,CASSRTPAYEQYF
-,TRBV5-6,17,-,TRBJ2-5,TGTGCCAGCAGCTCATCCTTAGGTATCAACATGAGGGAGACCCAGTACTTC,CASSSSLGINMRETQYF
-,TRBV12-3/TRBV12-4,12,-,TRBJ1-1,TGTGCCAGCAGTATGACAGGAATTGAAGCTTTCTTT,CASSMTGIEAFF
-,TRBV10-3,13,-,TRBJ2-3,TGTGCCATCAGGGGGGCGGGCACAGATACGCAGTATTTT,CAIRGAGTDTQYF
few,TRBV11-2,14,-,TRBJ1-2,TGTGCCAGCAGCTTAGCCGGGTCCTACTCCGGCTACACCTTC,CASSLAGSYSGYTF
-,TRBV6-5,15,-,TRBJ2-1,TGTGCCAGCAGCTCTCCAATCGGTGGCTACAATGAGCAGTTCTTC,CASSSPIGGYNEQFF
-,TRBV6-5,15,-,TRBJ1-6,TGTGCCAGCAGAACCACGAGCTCCTATAATTCACCCCTCCACTTT,CASRTTSSYNSPLHF
-,TRBV5-1,16,TRBD1,TRBJ1-6,TGCGCCAGCAGCTTGGAGGCAAGGGGGCTTAGTTCACCCCTCCACTTT,CASSLEARGLSSPLHF
-,TRBV28,15,-,TRBJ1-1,TGTGCCAGCAGTTTACCACTAGAGAGAAACACTGAAGCTTTCTTT,CASSLPLERNTEAFF
-,TRBV11-3,15,-,TRBJ1-4,TGTGCCAGCAGCTTAGGGGGGGTCCCCAATGAAAAACTGTTTTTT,CASSLGGVPNEKLFF
-,TRBV19,15,TRBD1,TRBJ2-7,TGTGCCAGTAGTAATCTGGGACAGGGATCTGACGAGCAGTACTTC,CASSNLGQGSDEQYF
-,TRBV5-1,14,TRBD1,TRBJ1-1,TGCGCCAGCAGTCGACAGGGGGCGGGCACTGAAGCTTTCTTT,CASSRQGAGTEAFF
-,TRBV7-8,16,TRBD2,TRBJ2-2,TGTGCCAGCAGCTTTCTACTAGCGGGGGGCACCGGGGAGCTGTTTTTT,CASSFLLAGGTGELFF
-,TRBV7-6,16,TRBD1,TRBJ2-7,TGTGCCAGCAGCTCAGACCGGGACAGGGCCTCCTACGAGCAGTACTTC,CASSSDRDRASYEQYF
-,TRBV18,15,-,TRBJ1-4,TGTGCCAGCTCACTACGCTTGACAGGTCTGAATGGACTGTTTTTT,CASSLRLTGLNGLFF
-,TRBV15,15,TRBD1,TRBJ1-6,TGTGCCACCAGCAGGACAGGGGGGAGTATTTCACCCCTCCACTTT,CATSRTGGSISPLHF
-,TRBV6-1,14,-,TRBJ1-1,TGTGCCAGCAGTGAACCTCCGGAGAACATAGAAGCTTTCTTT,CASSEPPENIEAFF
-,TRBV19,15,-,TRBJ1-2,TGTGCCAGTAGTCCTCCGGAGAGGGCTAACTATGGCTACACCTTC,CASSPPERANYGYTF
few,TRBV19,17,TRBD1,TRBJ2-1,TGTGCCAGTAGTATAGAGTCCGGGACAGGCAGGCTCAATGAGCAGTTCTTC,CASSIESGTGRLNEQFF
-,TRBV7-9,15,-,TRBJ1-2,TGTGCCTCTGGAAACCCGGGACAAGCTAACTATGGCTACACCTTC,CASGNPGQANYGYTF
-,TRBV14,14,TRBD1,TRBJ1-6,TGTGCCAGCAGCCAAGACAGGGGGAATTCACCCCTCCACTTT,CASSQDRGNSPLHF
-,TRBV28,15,TRBD2,TRBJ2-5,TGTGCCAGCCGTATAGCGGGGGCCCACCAAGAGACCCAGTACTTC,CASRIAGAHQETQYF
-,TRBV15,15,-,TRBJ1-6,TGTGCCACCAGCAGAGCACAGGGAGAGGTTTCACCCCTCCACTTT,CATSRAQGEVSPLHF
-,TRBV4-2,15,-,TRBJ1-3,TGTGCCAGCAGCCAAGATCTTACAGAGGGCAACACCATATATTTT,CASSQDLTEGNTIYF
-,TRBV3-1/TRBV3-2,18,-,TRBJ1-4,TGTGCCAGCAGCCAGTTCTTTGACAGACAGGTCCTTCGGTGGAAACTGTTTTTT,CASSQFFDRQVLRWKLFF
-,TRBV5-4,15,-,TRBJ2-7,TGTGCCAGCAGCTTGGCCCCGGGTGGCTTCTACGAGCAGTACTTC,CASSLAPGGFYEQYF
-,TRBV5-1,16,TRBD2,TRBJ2-3,TGCGCCAGCAGCGTGGGACTAGCGGAGACGGCAGATACGCAGTATTTT,CASSVGLAETADTQYF
-,TRBV5-1,14,TRBD1,TRBJ2-5,TGCGCCAGCAGCTTGGGAACAGGGGAAGAGACCCAGTACTTC,CASSLGTGEETQYF
-,TRBV7-9,17,TRBD1,TRBJ2-2,TGTGCCAGCAGCTTACGGCCCGGTGACAGGGTGTCCGGGGAGCTGTTTTTT,CASSLRPGDRVSGELFF
-,TRBV28,13,TRBD1,TRBJ1-5,TGTGCCGTACAGGGACAGAGGAATCAGCCCCAGCATTTT,CAVQGQRNQPQHF
-,TRBV28,14,TRBD1,TRBJ1-5,TGTGCCACCTACCAGGGGGTGGGATATCAGCCCCAGCATTTT,CATYQGVGYQPQHF
-,TRBV2,15,-,TRBJ1-6,TGTGCCAGCAGTTTAGAGGGTCTGGTGGATTCACCCCTCCACTTT,CASSLEGLVDSPLHF
-,TRBV28,18,TRBD1,TRBJ1-4,TGTGCCAGCAGTCCGGGACAGGGGGCGAGAGGGTTTAATGAAAAACTGTTTTTT,CASSPGQGARGFNEKLFF
-,TRBV24-1,14,-,TRBJ1-2,TGTGCCACCAGTGGCGAGACAAGTAACTATGGCTACACCTTC,CATSGETSNYGYTF
-,TRBV6-7,16,-,TRBJ2-3,TGTGCCAGCAGACCTCGGAGCCAAAATTTCACAGATACGCAGTATTTT,CASRPRSQNFTDTQYF
-,TRBV11-2,13,-,TRBJ2-1,TGTGCCAGCAGCTTAGATTCCCGGGATGAGCAGTTCTTC,CASSLDSRDEQFF
-,TRBV3-1/TRBV3-2,16,TRBD1,TRBJ2-5,TGTGCCAGCAGCCAAGATTTGGGGACAGTCCAAGAGACCCAGTACTTC,CASSQDLGTVQETQYF
-,TRBV5-1,15,TRBD2,TRBJ2-7,TGCGCCAGCAGCATCGGGGGGGCAGACTCCTACGAGCAGTACTTC,CASSIGGADSYEQYF
-,TRBV12-3/TRBV12-4,13,-,TRBJ2-2,TGTGCCAGTGGGGCCGCCGCCACCGGGGAGCTGTTTTTT,CASGAAATGELFF
-,TRBV7-9,16,TRBD1,TRBJ1-2,TGTGCCAGCAGCTTATTGACAGGGGTGGTCCCCTATGGCTACACCTTC,CASSLLTGVVPYGYTF
-,TRBV6-5,12,-,TRBJ1-5,TGTGCCAGCAACCAGGTTAACCAGCCCCAGCATTTT,CASNQVNQPQHF
-,TRBV7-9,16,TRBD1,TRBJ2-3,TGTGCCAGCAGCTCGAACCGGGACAGGGTGGCAGATACGCAGTATTTT,CASSSNRDRVADTQYF